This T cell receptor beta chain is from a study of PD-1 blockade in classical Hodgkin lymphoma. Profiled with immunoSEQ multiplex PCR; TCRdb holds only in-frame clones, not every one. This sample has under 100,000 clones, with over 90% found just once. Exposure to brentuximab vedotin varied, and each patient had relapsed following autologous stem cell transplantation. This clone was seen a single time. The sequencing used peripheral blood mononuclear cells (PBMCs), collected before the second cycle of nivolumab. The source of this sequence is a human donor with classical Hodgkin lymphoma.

The CDR3 coding sequence is TGCAGCGTTGTGGCCCAGGGTGGTAGGGTGCAGTACTTC. Protein sequence: CSVVAQGGRVQYF. This chain uses TRBV29-1 with TRBJ2-7; tentatively, D is TRBD1 (5 bases). In germline, CDR1 is SQVTM, CDR2 ANQGSEA. The CDR3 extends over 13 amino acids. V was cut by 4 bases and J by 9 bases, with 19 bases left in between.